This is a list of T cell receptor beta chains from one sample in a study of blood T cells in healthy people across ages. Each CDR3 protein is one row after TCRdb ran MiXCR on the 5' RACE reads. The table lists hundreds of thousands of distinct CDR3 sequences, less than 35% of them singletons. Sample: blood. The receptors derive from a woman of 80 years or more in good health. Both conserved end residues are part of each CDR3. Fields, in order: V gene, J gene, D gene, clone size, CDR3 DNA, CDR3 protein. A D gene is named only where the DNA matches it firmly. Clone size is not always given. Where it is, it says once, few, many or a class for expanded clones.

TRBV2	TRBJ1-4	NA	NA	TGTGCCAGCAGTTTCCAGGGCGGCTATGAAAAACTGTTTTTT	CASSFQGGYEKLFF
TRBV27	TRBJ2-1	TRBD2	NA	TGTGCCAGCAGTCCCTCACTAGCGGTCCCCTACAATGAGCAGTTCTTC	CASSPSLAVPYNEQFF
TRBV12-3/TRBV12-4	TRBJ2-1	TRBD2	many	TGTGCCAGCAGTCCGACTAGCGGGGGCTTAAGCTCCTACAATGAGCAGTTCTTC	CASSPTSGGLSSYNEQFF
TRBV27	TRBJ1-6	TRBD1	NA	TGTGCCAGCAGCCGGGACAGGGTAAATTCACCCCTCCACTTT	CASSRDRVNSPLHF
TRBV11-2	TRBJ2-5	NA	many	TGTGCCAGCAGCTTAGGCGGGACGTCCGTGTACCAAGAGACCCAGTACTTC	CASSLGGTSVYQETQYF
TRBV11-2	TRBJ2-2	NA	few	TGTGCCAGCAGCCGAGCATCCCGTATGGAGGGGAGCACCGGGGAGCTGTTTTTT	CASSRASRMEGSTGELFF
TRBV9	TRBJ1-2	NA	NA	TGTGCCAGCAGCGCAGCCATGGGGTCTGGGAACTATGGCTACACCTTC	CASSAAMGSGNYGYTF
TRBV20-1	TRBJ1-2	NA	NA	TGCAGTGCTAGAGATCTTGTGGGGTTCGATGGCTACACCTTC	CSARDLVGFDGYTF
TRBV6-1	TRBJ2-1	TRBD2	many	TGTGCCAGCAGTGAAGGGTGGGGGGGCTCCTACAATGAGCAGTTCTTC	CASSEGWGGSYNEQFF
TRBV6-2/TRBV6-3	TRBJ1-2	TRBD1	many	TGTGCCAGCGCCCAGGGGGTTTATTACGGCTACACCTTC	CASAQGVYYGYTF
TRBV20-1	TRBJ2-3	NA	many	TGCAGTGCCCAGAGGGCCAGAACCACAGATACGCAGTATTTT	CSAQRARTTDTQYF
TRBV21-1	TRBJ2-5	NA	NA	TGTGCCAGCAGCAAAGTGGCCGCACAAGAGACCCGGTACTTC	CASSKVAAQETRYF
TRBV7-8	TRBJ2-6	NA	few	TGTGCCAGCAGCTTGTCTCTAGCTCTCGGGGCCAACGTCCTGACTTTC	CASSLSLALGANVLTF
TRBV3-1	TRBJ1-2	NA	few	TGTGCCAGCAGCCAAGCTCAAGACTATGGCTACACCTTC	CASSQAQDYGYTF
TRBV12-3/TRBV12-4	TRBJ2-3	NA	many	TGTGCCAGCAGTTTCGGTACACTCACTACGGATACGCAGTATTTT	CASSFGTLTTDTQYF
TRBV5-8	TRBJ1-1	NA	NA	TGTGCCAGCAGCTTTCTGTTCCCCACACTGAACACTGAAGCTTTCTTT	CASSFLFPTLNTEAFF
TRBV3-1	TRBJ1-2	TRBD1	NA	TGTGCCAGCAGCCAAGGACAGGGCTCCCATAACTATGGCTACACCTTC	CASSQGQGSHNYGYTF
TRBV5-1	TRBJ1-1	TRBD1	NA	TGCGCCAGCAGCCCTCAGTCCCACAGGGGAACTGAAGCTTTCTTT	CASSPQSHRGTEAFF
TRBV24-1	TRBJ1-5	NA	few	TGTGCCATCCGGACTTCCCTGAGGAGCAATCAGCCCCAGCATTTT	CAIRTSLRSNQPQHF
TRBV30	TRBJ2-7	TRBD1	many	TGTGCCTGGAGTCGGACAGGACCCTACGAGCAGTACTTC	CAWSRTGPYEQYF
TRBV19	TRBJ2-3	NA	few	TGTGCCAGTAGTATTAGGGAGGAGGGGCCAGATACGCAGTATTTT	CASSIREEGPDTQYF
TRBV11-3	TRBJ2-1	NA	once	TGTGCCAGCAGCTTATTCCAGGGGAGAGACTTTACCTACAATGAGCAGTTCTTC	CASSLFQGRDFTYNEQFF
TRBV7-2	TRBJ1-4	NA	few	TGTGCCAGCAGCCCTCAGCGGAATGAAAAACTGTTTTTT	CASSPQRNEKLFF
TRBV5-1	TRBJ2-5	TRBD2	many	TGCGCCAGCAGCCGTGCGGGGGGTTACCAAGAGACCCAGTACTTC	CASSRAGGYQETQYF
TRBV4-3	TRBJ2-5	NA	many	TGCGCCAGCAGCCAAGACGTGAAAAGAACCCAGTACTTC	CASSQDVKRTQYF
TRBV9	TRBJ2-3	TRBD2	many	TGTGCCAGCGCCGTAGCGGGGGGGCTTTCAGATACGCAGTATTTT	CASAVAGGLSDTQYF
TRBV20-1	TRBJ2-1	TRBD1	many	TGCAGTACCCGGGACAGGGGGCTGAATGAGCAGTTCTTC	CSTRDRGLNEQFF
TRBV10-3	TRBJ2-2	NA	NA	TGTGCCATCAGCGAACAGGTGACGAACACCGGGGAGCTGTTTTTT	CAISEQVTNTGELFF
TRBV12-3/TRBV12-4	TRBJ2-2	TRBD2	NA	TGTGCCACCAGTTCTGGCCTCGGGGGGTCCGGGGAGCTGTTTTTT	CATSSGLGGSGELFF
TRBV7-2	TRBJ1-5	NA	many	TGTGCCAGCAGCTTAGCGGCGACGGAGACGACTCAGCCCCAGCATTTT	CASSLAATETTQPQHF
TRBV12-3/TRBV12-4	TRBJ2-3	TRBD2	many	TGTGCCAGCAGTTTTCGACTAGCGGGCGGCGGTACGCAGTATTTT	CASSFRLAGGGTQYF
TRBV4-3	TRBJ1-5	NA	few	TGCGCCAGCAGCCAAGCACTGCAAAATCAGCCCCAGCATTTT	CASSQALQNQPQHF
TRBV7-2	TRBJ2-2	NA	once	TGTGCCAGCAGCTTAGCGGGGGCCCTATGGACCGGGGAGCTGTTTTTT	CASSLAGALWTGELFF
TRBV29-1	TRBJ2-2	NA	NA	TGCAGCGTTCGACTGCACAACGCGAACACCGGGGAGCTGTTTTTT	CSVRLHNANTGELFF
TRBV20-1	TRBJ2-5	NA	many	TGCAGTGCTCCTCCGGGACCAATGTCGGAGACCCAGTACTTC	CSAPPGPMSETQYF
TRBV28	TRBJ2-1	NA	NA	TGTGCCAGCAGTTTTCTCGGAGGGGCTCGAGAGCAGTTCTTC	CASSFLGGAREQFF
TRBV27	TRBJ1-2	TRBD1	many	TGTGCCAGCACCACAGGGGGGGCAGGAGGCTACACCTTC	CASTTGGAGGYTF
TRBV6-6	TRBJ2-5	NA	NA	TGTGCCAGCAGTTACGGAGACGAGACCCAGTACTTC	CASSYGDETQYF
TRBV7-2	TRBJ2-3	NA	many	TGTGCCAGCAGCTTAGAGCGGTCGGGAGATACGCAGTATTTT	CASSLERSGDTQYF
TRBV12-3/TRBV12-4	TRBJ1-2	TRBD1	many	TGTGCCAGCAGCTATACAGGGGCAAACTATGGCTACACCTTC	CASSYTGANYGYTF
TRBV6-2/TRBV6-3	TRBJ1-1	NA	few	TGTGCCAGCAGAGCAGGAGGCAGCGCTGAAGCTTTCTTT	CASRAGGSAEAFF
TRBV3-1	TRBJ2-1	TRBD2	few	TGTGCCAGCAGCGCCGGGGGGCGGGGGGAATACAATGAGCAGTTCTTC	CASSAGGRGEYNEQFF
TRBV5-4	TRBJ2-3	NA	NA	TGTGCCAGCAGTTCGACTAGTCCCACAGATACGCAGTATTTT	CASSSTSPTDTQYF
TRBV24-1	TRBJ1-1	TRBD1	NA	TGTGCCACCAGTGATGCGGGATCAGGGGGACAGAAGACCACTGAAGCTTTCTTT	CATSDAGSGGQKTTEAFF
TRBV4-1	TRBJ2-5	TRBD1	many	TGCGCCAGCAGCCCAGGCGGGACAGGGGTCGGAGAGACCCAGTACTTC	CASSPGGTGVGETQYF
TRBV5-1	TRBJ2-2	TRBD1	few	TGCGCCAGCAGGTCCGGGACAGGGTTTAACGGGGAGCTGTTTTTT	CASRSGTGFNGELFF
TRBV9	TRBJ2-1	TRBD2	many	TGTGCCAGCAGCGTAGGGCCTAGCGGGAATGAGCAGTTCTTC	CASSVGPSGNEQFF